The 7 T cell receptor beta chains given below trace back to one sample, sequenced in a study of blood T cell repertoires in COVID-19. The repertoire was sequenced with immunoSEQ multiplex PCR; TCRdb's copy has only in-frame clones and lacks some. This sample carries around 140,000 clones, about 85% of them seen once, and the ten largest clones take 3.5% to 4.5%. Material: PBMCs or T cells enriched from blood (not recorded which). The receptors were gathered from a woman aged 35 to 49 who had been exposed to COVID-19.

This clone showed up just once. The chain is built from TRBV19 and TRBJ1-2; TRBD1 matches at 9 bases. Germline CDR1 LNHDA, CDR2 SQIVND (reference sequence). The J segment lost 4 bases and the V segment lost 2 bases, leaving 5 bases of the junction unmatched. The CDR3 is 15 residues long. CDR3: CASSISGTGIYGYTF. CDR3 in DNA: TGTGCCAGTAGTATAAGTGGGACAGGGATCTATGGCTACACCTTC.

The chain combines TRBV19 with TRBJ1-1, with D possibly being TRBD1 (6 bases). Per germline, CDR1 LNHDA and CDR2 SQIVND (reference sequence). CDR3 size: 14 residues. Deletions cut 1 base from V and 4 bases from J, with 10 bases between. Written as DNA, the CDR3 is TGTGCCAGTAGTATAGTAACAGGGCCCACTGAAGCTTTCTTT. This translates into CASSIVTGPTEAFF.

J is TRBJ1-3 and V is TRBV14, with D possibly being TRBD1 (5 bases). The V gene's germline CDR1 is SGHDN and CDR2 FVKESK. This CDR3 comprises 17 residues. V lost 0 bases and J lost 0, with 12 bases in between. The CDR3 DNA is TGTGCCAGCAGCCAAGATCAGGGCTGTTGCTCTGGAAACACCATATATTTT. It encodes CASSQDQGCCSGNTIYF.

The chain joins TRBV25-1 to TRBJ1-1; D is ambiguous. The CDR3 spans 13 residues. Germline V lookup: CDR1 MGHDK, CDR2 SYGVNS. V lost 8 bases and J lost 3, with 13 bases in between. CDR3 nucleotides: TGTGCCAGCGCCTTGAGCGGGGACACTGAAGCTTTCTTT. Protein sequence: CASALSGDTEAFF.

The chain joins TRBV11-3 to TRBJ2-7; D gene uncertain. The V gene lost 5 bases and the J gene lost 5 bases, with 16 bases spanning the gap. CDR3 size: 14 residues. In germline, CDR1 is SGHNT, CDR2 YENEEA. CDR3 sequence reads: CASSPSHDGHEQYF. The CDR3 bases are TGTGCCAGCAGCCCATCCCACGATGGCCACGAGCAGTACTTC.

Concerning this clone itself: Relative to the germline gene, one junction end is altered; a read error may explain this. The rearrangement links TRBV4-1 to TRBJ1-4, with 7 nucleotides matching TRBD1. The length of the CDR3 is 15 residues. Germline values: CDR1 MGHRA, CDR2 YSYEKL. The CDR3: CASSLRGGTIEKLFF. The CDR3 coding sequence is TGCGCCAGCAGCCTCCGAGGGGGCACTATTGAAAAACTGTTTTTT.

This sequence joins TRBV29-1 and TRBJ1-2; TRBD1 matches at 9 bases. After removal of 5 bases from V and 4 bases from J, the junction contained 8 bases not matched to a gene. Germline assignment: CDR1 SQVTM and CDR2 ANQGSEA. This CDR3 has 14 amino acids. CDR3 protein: CSVLQGADSYGYTF. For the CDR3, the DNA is TGCAGCGTTCTACAGGGGGCAGACAGCTATGGCTACACCTTC.